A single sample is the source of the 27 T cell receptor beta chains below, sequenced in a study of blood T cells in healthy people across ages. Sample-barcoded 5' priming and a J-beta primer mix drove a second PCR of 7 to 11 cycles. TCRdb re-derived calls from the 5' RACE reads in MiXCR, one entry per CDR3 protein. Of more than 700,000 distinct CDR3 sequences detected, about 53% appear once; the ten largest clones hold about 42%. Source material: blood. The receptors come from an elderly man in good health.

Here the CDR3 reads CARPGDTGVNSPLHF. As DNA, the CDR3 is TGTGCCAGGCCAGGGGACACAGGGGTCAATTCACCCCTCCACTTT. This chain uses TRBV7-2 with TRBJ1-6, with TRBD1 matching over 7 bases. CDR3 size: 15 residues. The trim removed 9 bases at V and 7 bases at J, leaving 12 bases unmatched. Germline CDR1 and CDR2: SGHTA and FQGNSA.

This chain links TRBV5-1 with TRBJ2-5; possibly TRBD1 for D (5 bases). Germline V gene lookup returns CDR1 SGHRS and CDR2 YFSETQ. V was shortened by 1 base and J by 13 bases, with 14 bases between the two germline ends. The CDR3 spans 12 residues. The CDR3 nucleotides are TGCGCCAGCAGCTTGCAGGACAACACTGCGTACTTC. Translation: CASSLQDNTAYF.

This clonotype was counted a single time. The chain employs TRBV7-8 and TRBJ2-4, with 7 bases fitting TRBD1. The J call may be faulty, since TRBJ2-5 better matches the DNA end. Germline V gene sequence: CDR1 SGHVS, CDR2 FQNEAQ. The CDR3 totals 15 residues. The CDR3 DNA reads TGTGCCAGCAGCTCCCCTGGGACAGCGAAAGAGACCCAGTACTTC. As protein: CASSSPGTAKETQYF.

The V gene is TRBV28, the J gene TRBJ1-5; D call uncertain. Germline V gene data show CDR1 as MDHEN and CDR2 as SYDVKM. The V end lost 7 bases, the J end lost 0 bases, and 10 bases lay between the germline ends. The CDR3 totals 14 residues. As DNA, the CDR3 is TGTGCCAGCAATGATGATTATAGCAATCAGCCCCAGCATTTT. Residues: CASNDDYSNQPQHF.

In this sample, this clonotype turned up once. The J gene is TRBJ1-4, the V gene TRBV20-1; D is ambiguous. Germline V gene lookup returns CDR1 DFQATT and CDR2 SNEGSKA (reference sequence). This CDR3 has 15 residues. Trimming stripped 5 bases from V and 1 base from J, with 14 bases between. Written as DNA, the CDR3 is TGCAGTGCTCTCCGCAACTGGCAAACTAATGAAAAACTGTTTTTT. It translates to CSALRNWQTNEKLFF.

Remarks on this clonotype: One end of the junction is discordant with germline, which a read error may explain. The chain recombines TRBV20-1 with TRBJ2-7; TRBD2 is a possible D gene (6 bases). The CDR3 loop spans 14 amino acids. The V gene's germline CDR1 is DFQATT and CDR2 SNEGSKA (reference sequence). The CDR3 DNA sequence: TGCGGTGCTAGAGACGAGCGGGTAACCTACGAGCAGTACTTC. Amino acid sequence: CGARDERVTYEQYF.

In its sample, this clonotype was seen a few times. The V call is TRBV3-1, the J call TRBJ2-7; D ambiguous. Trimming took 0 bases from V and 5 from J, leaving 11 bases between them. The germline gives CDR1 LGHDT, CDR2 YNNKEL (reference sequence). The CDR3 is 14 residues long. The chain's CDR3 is CASSQDGPMNEQYF. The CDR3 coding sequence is TGTGCCAGCAGCCAAGATGGGCCTATGAACGAGCAGTACTTC.

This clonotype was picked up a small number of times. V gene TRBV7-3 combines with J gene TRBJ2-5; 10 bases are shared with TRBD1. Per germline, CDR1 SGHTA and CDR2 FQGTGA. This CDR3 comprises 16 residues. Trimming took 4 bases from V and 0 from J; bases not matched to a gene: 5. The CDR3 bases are TGTGCCAGCAGCTCCACGGGACAGGGGTACCAAGAGACCCAGTACTTC. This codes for CASSSTGQGYQETQYF. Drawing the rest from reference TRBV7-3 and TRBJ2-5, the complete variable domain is GAGVSQTPSNKVTEKGKYVELRCDPISGHTALYWYRQSLGQGPEFLIYFQGTGAADDSGLPNDRFFAVRPEGSVSTLKIQRTERGDSAVYLCASSSTGQGYQETQYFGPGTRLLVL.

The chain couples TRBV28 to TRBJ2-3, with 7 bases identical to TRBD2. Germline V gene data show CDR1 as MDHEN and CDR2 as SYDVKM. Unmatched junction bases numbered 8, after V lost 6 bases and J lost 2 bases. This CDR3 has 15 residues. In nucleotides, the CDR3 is TGTGCCAGCAGACAAGCGGGGCTATCCACAGATACGCAGTATTTT. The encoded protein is CASRQAGLSTDTQYF.

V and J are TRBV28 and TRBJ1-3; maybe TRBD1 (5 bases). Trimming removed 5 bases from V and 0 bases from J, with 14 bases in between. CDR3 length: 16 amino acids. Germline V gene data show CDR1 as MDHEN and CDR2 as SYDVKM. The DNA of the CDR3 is TGTGCCAGCAGTCCTGAGGGACCCAACTCTGGAAACACCATATATTTT. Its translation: CASSPEGPNSGNTIYF.

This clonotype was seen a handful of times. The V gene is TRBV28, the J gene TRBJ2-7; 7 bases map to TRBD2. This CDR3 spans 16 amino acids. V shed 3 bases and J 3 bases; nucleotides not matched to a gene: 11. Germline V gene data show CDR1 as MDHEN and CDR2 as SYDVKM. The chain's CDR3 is CASSFGDWGGNYEQYF. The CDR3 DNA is TGTGCCAGCAGTTTTGGAGATTGGGGGGGAAACTACGAGCAGTACTTC.

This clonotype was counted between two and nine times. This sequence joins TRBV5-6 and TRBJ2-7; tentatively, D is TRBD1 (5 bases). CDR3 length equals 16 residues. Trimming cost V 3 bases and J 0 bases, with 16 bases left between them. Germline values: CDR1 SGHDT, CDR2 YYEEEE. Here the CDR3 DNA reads TGTGCCAGCAGCTCACAACCGACAGCGAGCTCCTACGAGCAGTACTTC. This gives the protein CASSSQPTASSYEQYF.

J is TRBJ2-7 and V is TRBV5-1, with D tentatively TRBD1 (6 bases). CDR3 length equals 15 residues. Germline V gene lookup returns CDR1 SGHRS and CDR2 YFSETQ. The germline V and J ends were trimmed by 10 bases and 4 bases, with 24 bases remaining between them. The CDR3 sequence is CACTLSPRGWYEQYF. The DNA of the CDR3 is TGCGCCTGCACCCTCAGTCCCAGGGGTTGGTACGAGCAGTACTTC.

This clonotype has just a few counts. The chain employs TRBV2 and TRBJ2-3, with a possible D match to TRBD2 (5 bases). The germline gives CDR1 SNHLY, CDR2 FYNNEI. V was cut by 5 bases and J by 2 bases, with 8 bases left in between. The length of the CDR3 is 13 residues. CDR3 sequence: CASSRRLTDTQYF. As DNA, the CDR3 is TGTGCCAGCAGTAGGAGGCTCACAGATACGCAGTATTTT.

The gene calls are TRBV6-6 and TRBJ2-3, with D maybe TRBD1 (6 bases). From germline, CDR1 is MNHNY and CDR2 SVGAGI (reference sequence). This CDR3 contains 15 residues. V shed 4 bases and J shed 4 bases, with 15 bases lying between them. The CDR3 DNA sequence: TGTGCCAGCAGTTTTACCACAGGGCAGGCAGATACGCAGTATTTT. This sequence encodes CASSFTTGQADTQYF.

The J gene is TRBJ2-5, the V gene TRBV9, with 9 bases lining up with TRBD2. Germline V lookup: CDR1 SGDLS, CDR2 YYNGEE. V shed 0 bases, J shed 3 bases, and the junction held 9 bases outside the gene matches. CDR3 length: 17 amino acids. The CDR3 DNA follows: TGTGCCAGCAGCGTAGAGGAATGGGCTAGCGGGAAAGAGACCCAGTACTTC. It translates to CASSVEEWASGKETQYF.

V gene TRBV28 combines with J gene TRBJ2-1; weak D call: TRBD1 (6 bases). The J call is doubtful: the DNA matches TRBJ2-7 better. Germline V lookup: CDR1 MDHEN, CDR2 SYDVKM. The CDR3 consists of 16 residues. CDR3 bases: TGTGCCAGCAGTTTCACTCAGGGGAGCTCCTACAATGAGCAGTACTTC. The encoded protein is CASSFTQGSSYNEQYF.

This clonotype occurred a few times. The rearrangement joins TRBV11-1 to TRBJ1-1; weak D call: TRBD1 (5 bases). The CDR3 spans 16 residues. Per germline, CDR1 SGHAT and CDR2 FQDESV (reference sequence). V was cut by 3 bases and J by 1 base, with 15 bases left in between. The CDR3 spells CASSFSTARRNTEAFF. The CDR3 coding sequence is TGTGCCAGCAGCTTTTCGACAGCAAGACGGAACACTGAAGCTTTCTTT.

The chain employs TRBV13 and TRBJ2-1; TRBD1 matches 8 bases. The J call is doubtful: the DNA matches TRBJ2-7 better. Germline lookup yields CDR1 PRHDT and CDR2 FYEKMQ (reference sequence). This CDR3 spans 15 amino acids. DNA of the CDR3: TGTGCCAGCAGCCCCAGGGGGCCTCTCCACAATGAGCAGTACTTC. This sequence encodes CASSPRGPLHNEQYF.

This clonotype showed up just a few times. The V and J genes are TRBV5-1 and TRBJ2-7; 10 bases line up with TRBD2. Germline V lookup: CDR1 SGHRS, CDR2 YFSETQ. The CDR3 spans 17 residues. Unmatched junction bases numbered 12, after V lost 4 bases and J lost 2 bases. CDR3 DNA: TGCGCCAGCAGCGCACGACTAGCGGGCGTCGGAGCCTACGAGCAGTACTTC. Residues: CASSARLAGVGAYEQYF. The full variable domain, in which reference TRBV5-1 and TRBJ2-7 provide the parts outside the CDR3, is KAGVTQTPRYLIKTRGQQVTLSCSPISGHRSVSWYQQTPGQGLQFLFEYFSETQRNKGNFPGRFSGRQFSNSRSEMNVSTLELGDSALYLCASSARLAGVGAYEQYFGPGTRLTVT.

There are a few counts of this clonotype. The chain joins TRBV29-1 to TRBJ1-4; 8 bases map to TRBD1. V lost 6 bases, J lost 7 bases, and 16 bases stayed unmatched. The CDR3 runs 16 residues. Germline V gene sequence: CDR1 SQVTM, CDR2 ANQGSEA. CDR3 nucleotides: TGCAGCGTCCGCTCAGGGGGCGGGTACAGGGGTGAAAAACTGTTTTTT. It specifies CSVRSGGGYRGEKLFF.

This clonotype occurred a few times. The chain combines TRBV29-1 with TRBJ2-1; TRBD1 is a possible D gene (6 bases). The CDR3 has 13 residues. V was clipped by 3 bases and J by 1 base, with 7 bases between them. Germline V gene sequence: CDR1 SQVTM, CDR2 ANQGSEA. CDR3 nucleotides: TGCAGCGTTGACAGGGGTTCCTACAATGAGCAGTTCTTC. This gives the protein CSVDRGSYNEQFF.

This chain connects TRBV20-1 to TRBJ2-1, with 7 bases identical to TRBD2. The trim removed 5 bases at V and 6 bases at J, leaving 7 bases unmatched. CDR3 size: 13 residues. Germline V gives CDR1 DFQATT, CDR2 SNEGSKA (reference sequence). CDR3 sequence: CSARGLNTNEQFF. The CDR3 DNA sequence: TGCAGTGCTCGGGGACTAAACACCAATGAGCAGTTCTTC.

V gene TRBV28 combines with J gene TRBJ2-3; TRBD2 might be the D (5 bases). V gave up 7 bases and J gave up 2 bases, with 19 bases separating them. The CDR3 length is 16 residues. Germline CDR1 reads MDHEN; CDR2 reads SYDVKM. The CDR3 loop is CASTKTEGRITDTQYF. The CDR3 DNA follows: TGTGCCAGCACTAAAACCGAGGGAAGAATCACAGATACGCAGTATTTT. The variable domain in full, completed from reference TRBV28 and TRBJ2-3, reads DVKVTQSSRYLVKRTGEKVFLECVQDMDHENMFWYRQDPGLGLRLIYFSYDVKMKEKGDIPEGYSVSREKKERFSLILESASTNQTSMYLCASTKTEGRITDTQYFGPGTRLTVL.

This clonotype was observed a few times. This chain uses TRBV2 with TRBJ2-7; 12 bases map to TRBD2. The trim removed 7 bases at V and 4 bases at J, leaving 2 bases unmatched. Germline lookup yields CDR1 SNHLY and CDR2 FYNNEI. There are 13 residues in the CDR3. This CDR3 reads CASNGLAGYEQYF. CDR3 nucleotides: TGTGCCAGCAACGGACTAGCGGGGTACGAGCAGTACTTC.

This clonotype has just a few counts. CDR3 in DNA: TGTGCCAGCAGTTACGTGGGACAGGGGGCCAAAAACATTCAGTACTTC. This sequence encodes CASSYVGQGAKNIQYF. The rearrangement links TRBV6-6 to TRBJ2-4; 10 bases line up with TRBD1. The V gene's germline CDR1 is MNHNY and CDR2 SVGAGI (reference sequence). The CDR3 extends over 16 amino acids. V trimming: 2 bases; J trimming: 1 base; junction bases outside the gene matches: 2.

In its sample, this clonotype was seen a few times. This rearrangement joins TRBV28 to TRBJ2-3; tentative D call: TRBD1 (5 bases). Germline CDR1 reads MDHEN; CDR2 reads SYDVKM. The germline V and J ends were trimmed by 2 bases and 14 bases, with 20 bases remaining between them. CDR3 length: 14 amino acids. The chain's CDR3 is CASSLGAGFRYAYF. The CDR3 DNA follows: TGTGCCAGCAGTTTAGGGGCCGGGTTCAGATACGCGTATTTT.